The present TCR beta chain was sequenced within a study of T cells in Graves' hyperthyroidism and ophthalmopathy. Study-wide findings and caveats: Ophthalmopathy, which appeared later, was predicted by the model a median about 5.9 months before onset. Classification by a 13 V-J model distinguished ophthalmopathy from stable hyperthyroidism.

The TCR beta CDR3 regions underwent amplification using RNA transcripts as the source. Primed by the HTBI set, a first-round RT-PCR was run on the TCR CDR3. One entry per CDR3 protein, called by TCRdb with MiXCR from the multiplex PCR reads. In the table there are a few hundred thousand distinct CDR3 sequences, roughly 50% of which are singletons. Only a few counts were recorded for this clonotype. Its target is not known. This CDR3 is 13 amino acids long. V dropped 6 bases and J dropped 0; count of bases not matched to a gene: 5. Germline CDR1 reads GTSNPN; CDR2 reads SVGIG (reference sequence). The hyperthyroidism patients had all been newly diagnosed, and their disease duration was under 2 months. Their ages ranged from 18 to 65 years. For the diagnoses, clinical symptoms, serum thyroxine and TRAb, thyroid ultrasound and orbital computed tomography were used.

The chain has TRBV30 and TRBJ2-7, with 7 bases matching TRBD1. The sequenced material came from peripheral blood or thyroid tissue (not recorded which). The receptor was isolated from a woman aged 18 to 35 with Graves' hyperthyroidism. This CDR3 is CACSRDSSYEQYF. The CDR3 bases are TGTGCCTGTTCCCGGGACAGCTCCTACGAGCAGTACTTC. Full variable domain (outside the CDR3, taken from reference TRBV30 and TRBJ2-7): SQTIHQWPATLVQPVGSPLSLECTVEGTSNPNLYWYRQAAGRGLQLLFYSVGIGQISSEVPQNLSASRPQDRQFILSSKKLLLSDSGFYLCACSRDSSYEQYFGPGTRLTVT.